This T cell receptor (beta chain) is from a study of Tregs in tolerant kidney transplant recipients. CDR3 length: 15 amino acids. V dropped 0 bases and J dropped 4; count of bases not matched to a gene: 5. Germline CDR1 reads GTSNPN; CDR2 reads SVGIG (reference sequence). Clones were sequenced by immunoSEQ multiplex PCR, and TCRdb holds only the in-frame ones, with some missing. The top ten clones hold over 0.5% of a sample with around 230,000 clones, roughly 84% of them seen once. The receptor comes from a human donor in good health. This chain joins TRBV30 and TRBJ2-1; the match to TRBD2 covers 8 bases. The sequenced sample consisted of CD4+ T cells from blood. The CDR3 is CAWSVPQRGYNEQFF. DNA for the CDR3: TGTGCCTGGAGTGTACCCCAGCGGGGGTACAATGAGCAGTTCTTC.